This TCR beta chain was identified during a study of shared clonotypes between healthy human individuals. Study conclusions and caveats: Clonotypes shared by all four sorted-subset donors had higher generation probabilities than non-shared clonotypes.

Deep was the level used in running the assay. Assay: immunoSEQ multiplex PCR; the TCRdb copy retains only in-frame clones and omits some. Here the sample spans 2.3 million or so clones, more than 80% being singletons. Details on this clone: The antigen is undetermined.

The sample comprised naive CD4+ T cells from PBMCs. Subset: CD45RA+ positively selected. The clonotype was recovered from a man younger than 35 in good health. Some clones in this sample may be carry-over from other donors' samples.

The CDR3 coding sequence is TGTGCCAGCAGCCAAGACACTCTAGCGGGAGGGCCCTCTGCCCAGTTCTTC. It yields the protein CASSQDTLAGGPSAQFF. This chain joins TRBV4-2 and TRBJ2-1; 12 nucleotides match TRBD2. The CDR3 spans 17 residues. The V and J ends lost 0 bases and 13 bases, in that order; junction bases with no gene match: 13. Germline assignment: CDR1 LGHNA and CDR2 YNFKEQ.